Shown below are 8 T cell receptor beta chains from a single sample sequenced in a study of CD8+ T cells in alopecia areata. Markers including CD4, CD8alpha, NKG2D and NKG2ACE guided sorting of pooled cutaneous lymph node cells. cDNA serving as the sequencing template came from extracted, reverse transcribed RNA. Here immunoSEQ multiplex PCR was the method, and the copy in TCRdb shows in-frame clones only, minus some. Recorded here are 200,000 to 300,000 clones, none singletons. Specimen: CD4+ T cells sorted from a lymph node. These TCRs come from a C3H/HeJ mouse with alopecia areata. The strain's MHC haplotype is H2-k.

With regard to this clone: Germline and genes: mouse. Coverage ceases 4 residues before the CDR3 finishes, and the germline J gene fills in the end. The chain combines TRBV31 with TRBJ2-4; D possibly corresponds to TRBD1 (6 bases). This CDR3 region has 14 residues. Germline lookup yields CDR1 GKSSPN and CDR2 SITVG. The sequenced part of the CDR3 DNA is TGTGCCTGGAGTCATAGCCAGGGGAGGAAC. It specifies CAWSHSQGRN. The full CDR3 protein reads CAWSHSQGRNTLYF. Together with reference TRBV31 and TRBJ2-4, the CDR3 gives the full variable domain: AQTIHQWPVAEIKAVGSPLSLGCTIKGKSSPNLYWYWQATGGTLQQLFYSITVGQVESVVQLNLSASRPKDDQFILSTEKLLLSHSGFYLCAWSHSQGRNTLYFGAGTRLSVL.

As to this clone: Germline and genes here are mouse. The read ends 4 residues early relative to the CDR3; the germline J gene fills the gap. This chain connects TRBV29 to TRBJ2-5; the D gene is possibly TRBD1 (6 bases). Per the germline V gene, CDR1 is MSHET and CDR2 is SYDVDS. The CDR3 totals 15 residues. V was trimmed by 4 bases and J by 0 bases, leaving 11 bases between them. The part of the CDR3 DNA that was read is TGTGCTAGCAGTTCCCGGGACAATAACCAAGAC. Translation gives CASSSRDNNQD. From start to end, the CDR3 is CASSSRDNNQDTQYF.

About this clone itself: Gene and germline names: mouse. Read data end 4 residues before the CDR3 end; the end is taken from the germline J gene. Other nucleotide sequences in the sample specify the same CDR3. The chain combines TRBV5 with TRBJ1-1, with D hard to call. The CDR3 has 13 amino acids. Germline-derived CDR1 and CDR2 are LGHNA and YNLKQL (reference sequence). The V end was cut by 1 base, the J end by 1 base, with 4 bases between. CDR3 DNA, as far as it was read: TGTGCCAGCAGCCAAGGGGAAAACACA. Translated, it gives CASSQGENT. The entire CDR3 protein reads CASSQGENTEVFF.

This clone was detected only a few times. Germline and genes: mouse. The read ends 4 residues before the CDR3 terminus; that terminus is restored from the germline J gene. The J gene is TRBJ2-2, the V gene TRBV1; TRBD1 might be the D (5 bases). The CDR3 is 15 amino acids. Germline CDR1 NSQYPW, CDR2 LRSPGD (reference sequence). V lost 0 bases and J 1 base, leaving 6 bases between the germline ends. CDR3 bases read: TGCACCTGCAGTGCAGAAGACAGAAACACCGGG. Translated, it gives CTCSAEDRNTG. The full CDR3 protein is CTCSAEDRNTGQLYF. Together with reference TRBV1 and TRBJ2-2, the CDR3 gives the full variable domain: VTLLEQNPRWRLVPRGQAVNLRCILKNSQYPWMSWYQQDLQKQLQWLFTLRSPGDKEVKSLPGADYLATRVTDTELRLQVANMSQGRTLYCTCSAEDRNTGQLYFGEGSKLTVL.

In the case of this clone: Gene names refer to mouse genes. The CDR3 goes on 4 residues after the read ends, and that part is filled in from the germline J gene. The sample contains more than one DNA sequence encoding this CDR3. This chain uses TRBV19 with TRBJ2-1, with 11 positions matching TRBD1. CDR3 length: 13 amino acids. The germline V gene has CDR1 FNHDT and CDR2 SITEND (reference sequence). The DNA read from the CDR3 is TGTGCCAGCAGGCGGGACAGGGGGGCT. This translates into CASRRDRGA. In full, the CDR3 reads CASRRDRGAEQFF.

Remarks on this clone: Genes here carry mouse names. Other nucleotide sequences from this sample produce the same CDR3. The sequenced CDR3 bases are TGTGCCAGCAGCCAAACAGGGTAT. Its translation is CASSQTGY. In full, the CDR3 reads CASSQTGYEQYF. The rearrangement links TRBV5 to TRBJ2-7; D is possibly TRBD1 (6 bases). Read sequence stops 4 residues before the CDR3 end, and the germline J gene provides the missing end. The CDR3 has 12 amino acids. The germline CDR1 and CDR2 sequences are LGHNA and YNLKQL (reference sequence).

This clone was seen a handful of times. Gene labels here are mouse ones. The CDR3 is cut off 4 residues early in the read; its end comes from the germline J gene. V usage is TRBV13-1 and J usage is TRBJ2-7; D possibly corresponds to TRBD1 (7 bases). There are 13 residues in the CDR3. Germline CDR1 reads NSHNY; CDR2 reads SYGAGN. Incomplete CDR3 DNA: TGTGCCAGCAGCTCGCAGGGGGGTTAT. Translated, it gives CASSSQGGY. The whole CDR3 is CASSSQGGYEQYF.

Notes on this clone: The gene names here belong to mouse. CDR3 residues: CAWRGQYAEQFF. The DNA read from the CDR3 is TGTGCCTGGAGGGGACAGTATGCT. The chain employs TRBV31 and TRBJ2-1; the match to TRBD1 covers 7 bases. The CDR3 goes on 4 residues after the read ends, and that part is filled in from the germline J gene. The germline V gene encodes CDR1 GKSSPN and CDR2 SITVG. The V gene end was trimmed by 3 bases and the J gene end by 4 bases; junction bases not matched to a gene: 0. This CDR3 contains 12 residues. The full variable domain, completed using reference TRBV31 and TRBJ2-1, is AQTIHQWPVAEIKAVGSPLSLGCTIKGKSSPNLYWYWQATGGTLQQLFYSITVGQVESVVQLNLSASRPKDDQFILSTEKLLLSHSGFYLCAWRGQYAEQFFGPGTRLTVL.